This TCR beta chain was identified in a study of vaccination effects on CD4 cells after COVID-19. Across the study: Either the BNT162b2 or mRNA-1273 vaccine was given to participants in two doses. Among convalescent patients, two provided samples 16 days and one week before vaccination.

Sequenced by immunoSEQ multiplex PCR; TCRdb stores in-frame clones only, minus some. The sample lists about 26,000 clones, approximately 78% occurring once. CD4+ T cells specific for antigen were expanded with viral peptide pools by the ViraFEST assay before sequencing. The culture ran for about eleven days before CD4+ T cells were isolated. PCR confirmed that the person was infected with SARS-CoV-2 between March and December 2020. Culturing of 1.5 million to 2 million PBMC per well took place with approximately 10 IU/ml IL-2 and approximately 10 ug/ml peptides. Of note for this clone: Its antigen remains unknown.

This CDR3 comprises 15 residues. V was pared by 5 bases and J by 4 bases, with 14 bases between. Looked up from germline, CDR1 is SEHNR and CDR2 is FQNEAQ (reference sequence). V and J are TRBV7-9 and TRBJ2-2; D might be TRBD2 (6 bases). The sequence was obtained from a human donor who had a prior SARS-CoV-2 infection. The sample consisted of CD4+ T cells from PBMCs cultured with HCoV-NL63 spike peptides, taken before COVID-19 vaccination. Here the CDR3 DNA reads TGTGCCAGCAGCCTGCGGGATGGGGGCACCGGGGAGCTGTTTTTT. Its protein is CASSLRDGGTGELFF. The entire variable domain, with the rest obtained from reference TRBV7-9 and TRBJ2-2, is as follows: DTGVSQNPRHKITKRGQNVTFRCDPISEHNRLYWYRQTLGQGPEFLTYFQNEAQLEKSRLLSDRFSAERPKGSFSTLEIQRTEQGDSAMYLCASSLRDGGTGELFFGEGSRLTVL.